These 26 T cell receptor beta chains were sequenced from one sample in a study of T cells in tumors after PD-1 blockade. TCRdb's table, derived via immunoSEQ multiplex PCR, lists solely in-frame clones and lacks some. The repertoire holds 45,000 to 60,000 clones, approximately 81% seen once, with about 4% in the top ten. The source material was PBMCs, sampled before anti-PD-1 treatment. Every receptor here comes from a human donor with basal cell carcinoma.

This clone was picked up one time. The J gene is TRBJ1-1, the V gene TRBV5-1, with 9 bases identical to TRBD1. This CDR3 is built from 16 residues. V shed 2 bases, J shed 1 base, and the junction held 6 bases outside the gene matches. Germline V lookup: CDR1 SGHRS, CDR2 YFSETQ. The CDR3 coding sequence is TGCGCCAGCAGCTTACAGGGGGCGCGAGGGAACACTGAAGCTTTCTTT. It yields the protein CASSLQGARGNTEAFF.

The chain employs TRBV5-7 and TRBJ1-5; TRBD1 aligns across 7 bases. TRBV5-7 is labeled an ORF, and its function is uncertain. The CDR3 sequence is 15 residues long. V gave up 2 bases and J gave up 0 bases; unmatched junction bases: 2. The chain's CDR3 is CASSFYRGSNQPQHF. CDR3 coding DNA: TGTGCCAGCAGCTTCTACAGGGGTAGCAATCAGCCCCAGCATTTT.

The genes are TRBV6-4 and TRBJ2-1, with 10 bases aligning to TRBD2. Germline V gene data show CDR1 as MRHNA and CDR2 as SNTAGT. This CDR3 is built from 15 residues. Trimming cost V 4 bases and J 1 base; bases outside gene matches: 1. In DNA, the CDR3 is TGTGCCAGCAGTGGAGCGGGGGGGTCCTACAATGAGCAGTTCTTC. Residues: CASSGAGGSYNEQFF.

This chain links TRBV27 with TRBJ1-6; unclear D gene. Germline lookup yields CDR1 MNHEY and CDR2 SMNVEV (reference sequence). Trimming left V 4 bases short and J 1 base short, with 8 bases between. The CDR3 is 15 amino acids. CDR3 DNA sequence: TGTGCCAGCAGTTCAGGAGATTCCTATAATTCACCCCTCCACTTT. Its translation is CASSSGDSYNSPLHF.

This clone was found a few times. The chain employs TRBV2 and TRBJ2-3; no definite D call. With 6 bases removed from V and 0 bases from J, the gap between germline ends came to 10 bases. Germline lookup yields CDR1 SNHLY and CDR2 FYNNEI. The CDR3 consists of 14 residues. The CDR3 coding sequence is TGTGCCAGCAGGGCTAGAATTAGCACAGATACGCAGTATTTT. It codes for CASRARISTDTQYF.

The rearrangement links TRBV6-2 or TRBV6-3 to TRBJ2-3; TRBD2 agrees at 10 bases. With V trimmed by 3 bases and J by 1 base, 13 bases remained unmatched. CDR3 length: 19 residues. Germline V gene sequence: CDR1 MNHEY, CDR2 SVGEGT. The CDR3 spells CASSYSGGRRTRGTDTQYF. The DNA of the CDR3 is TGTGCCAGCAGTTATAGCGGGGGGCGACGAACACGAGGCACAGATACGCAGTATTTT.

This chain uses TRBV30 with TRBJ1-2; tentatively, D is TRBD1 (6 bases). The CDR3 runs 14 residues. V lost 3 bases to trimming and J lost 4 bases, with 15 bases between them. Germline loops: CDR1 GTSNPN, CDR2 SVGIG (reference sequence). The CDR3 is CAWSPDSPTYGYTF. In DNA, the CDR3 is TGTGCCTGGAGCCCGGACAGCCCAACCTATGGCTACACCTTC.

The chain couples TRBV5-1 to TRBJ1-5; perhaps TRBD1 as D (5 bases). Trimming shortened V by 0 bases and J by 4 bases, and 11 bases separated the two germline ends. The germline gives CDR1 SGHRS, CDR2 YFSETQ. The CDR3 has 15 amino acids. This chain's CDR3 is CASSLDGAPNQPQHF. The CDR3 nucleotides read TGCGCCAGCAGCTTGGATGGGGCCCCTAATCAGCCCCAGCATTTT.

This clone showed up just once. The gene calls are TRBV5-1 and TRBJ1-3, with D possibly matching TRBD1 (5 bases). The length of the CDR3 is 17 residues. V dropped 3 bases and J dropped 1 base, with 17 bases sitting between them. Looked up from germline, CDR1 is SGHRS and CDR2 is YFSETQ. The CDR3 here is CASSSGSEVTSGNTIYF. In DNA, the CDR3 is TGCGCCAGCAGCTCAGGGTCAGAGGTTACATCTGGAAACACCATATATTTT.

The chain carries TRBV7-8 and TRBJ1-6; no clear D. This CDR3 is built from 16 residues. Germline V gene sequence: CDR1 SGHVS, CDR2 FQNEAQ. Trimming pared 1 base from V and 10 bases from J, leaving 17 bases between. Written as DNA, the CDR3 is TGTGCCAGCAGCTTAGAACCTGATGGAGTTGGGTCACCCCTCCACTTT. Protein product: CASSLEPDGVGSPLHF. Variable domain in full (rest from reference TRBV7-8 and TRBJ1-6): GAGVSQSPRYKVAKRGQDVALRCDPISGHVSLFWYQQALGQGPEFLTYFQNEAQLDKSGLPSDRFFAERPEGSVSTLKIQRTQQEDSAVYLCASSLEPDGVGSPLHFGNGTRLTVT.

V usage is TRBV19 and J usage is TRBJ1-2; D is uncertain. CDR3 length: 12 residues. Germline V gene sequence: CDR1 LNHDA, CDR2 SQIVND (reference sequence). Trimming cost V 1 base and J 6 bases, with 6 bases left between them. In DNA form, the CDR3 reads TGTGCCAGTAGTATAGCCTTGGATGGCTACACCTTC. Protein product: CASSIALDGYTF.

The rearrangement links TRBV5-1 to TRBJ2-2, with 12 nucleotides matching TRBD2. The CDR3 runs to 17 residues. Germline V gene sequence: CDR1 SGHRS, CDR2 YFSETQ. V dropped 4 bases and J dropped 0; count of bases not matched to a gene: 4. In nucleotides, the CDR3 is TGCGCCAGCAGCCCAACTAGCGGGGGGCCGAACACCGGGGAGCTGTTTTTT. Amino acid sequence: CASSPTSGGPNTGELFF.

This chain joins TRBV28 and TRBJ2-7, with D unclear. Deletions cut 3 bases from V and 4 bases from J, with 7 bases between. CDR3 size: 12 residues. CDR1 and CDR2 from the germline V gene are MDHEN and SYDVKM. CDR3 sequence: CASSFTAYEQYF. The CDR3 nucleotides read TGTGCCAGCAGTTTTACGGCGTACGAGCAGTACTTC.

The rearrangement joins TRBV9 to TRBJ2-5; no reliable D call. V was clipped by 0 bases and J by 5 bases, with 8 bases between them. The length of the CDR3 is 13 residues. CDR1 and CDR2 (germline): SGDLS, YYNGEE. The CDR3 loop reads CASSVDVWETQYF. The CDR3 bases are TGTGCCAGCAGCGTAGATGTTTGGGAGACCCAGTACTTC.

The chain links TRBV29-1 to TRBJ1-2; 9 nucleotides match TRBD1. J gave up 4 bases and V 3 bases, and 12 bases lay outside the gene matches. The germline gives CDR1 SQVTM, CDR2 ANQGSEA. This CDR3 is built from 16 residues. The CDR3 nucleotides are TGCAGCGTTGATCACATCCGGACAGGGGAAAGCTATGGCTACACCTTC. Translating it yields CSVDHIRTGESYGYTF.

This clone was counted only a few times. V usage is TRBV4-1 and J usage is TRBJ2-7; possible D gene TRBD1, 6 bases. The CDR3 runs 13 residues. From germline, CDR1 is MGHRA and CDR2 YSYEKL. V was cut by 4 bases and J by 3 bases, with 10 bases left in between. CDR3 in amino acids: CASSLDRLYEQYF. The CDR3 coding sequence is TGCGCCAGCAGCCTGGACAGACTCTACGAGCAGTACTTC.

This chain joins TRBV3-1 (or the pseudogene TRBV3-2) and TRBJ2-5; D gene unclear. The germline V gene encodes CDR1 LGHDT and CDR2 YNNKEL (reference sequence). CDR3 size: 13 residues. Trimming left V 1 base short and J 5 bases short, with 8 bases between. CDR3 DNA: TGTGCCAGCAGCCAAGGGGATAGGGAGACCCAGTACTTC. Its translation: CASSQGDRETQYF.

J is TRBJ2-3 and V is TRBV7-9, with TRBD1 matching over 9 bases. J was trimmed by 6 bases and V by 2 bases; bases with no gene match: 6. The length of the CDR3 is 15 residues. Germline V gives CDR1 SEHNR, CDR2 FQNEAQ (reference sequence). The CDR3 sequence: CASSLLQGAGDTQYF. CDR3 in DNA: TGTGCCAGCAGCTTACTACAGGGGGCAGGGGATACGCAGTATTTT.

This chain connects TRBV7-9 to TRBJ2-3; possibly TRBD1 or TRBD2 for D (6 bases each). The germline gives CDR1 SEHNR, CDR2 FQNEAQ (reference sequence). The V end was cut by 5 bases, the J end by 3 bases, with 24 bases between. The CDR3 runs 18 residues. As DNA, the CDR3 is TGTGCCAGCAGCGCCCCCCAAGGGGGGCGCACGATTACAGATACGCAGTATTTT. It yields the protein CASSAPQGGRTITDTQYF.

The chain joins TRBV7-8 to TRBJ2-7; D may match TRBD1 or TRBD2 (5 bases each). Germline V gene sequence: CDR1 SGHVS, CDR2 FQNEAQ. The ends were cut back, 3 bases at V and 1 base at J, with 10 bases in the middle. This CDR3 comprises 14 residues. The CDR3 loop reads CASSFRDASYEQYF. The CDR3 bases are TGTGCCAGCAGCTTTCGGGACGCATCCTACGAGCAGTACTTC.

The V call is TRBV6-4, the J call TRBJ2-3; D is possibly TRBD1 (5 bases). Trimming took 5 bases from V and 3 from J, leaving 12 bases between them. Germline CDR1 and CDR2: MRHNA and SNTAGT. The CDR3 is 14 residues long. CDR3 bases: TGTGCCAGCAGTCCCGACTCAGGGACAGATACGCAGTATTTT. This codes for CASSPDSGTDTQYF.

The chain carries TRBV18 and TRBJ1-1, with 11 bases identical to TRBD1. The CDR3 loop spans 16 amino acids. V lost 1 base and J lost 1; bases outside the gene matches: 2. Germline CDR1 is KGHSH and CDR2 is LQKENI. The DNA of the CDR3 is TGTGCCAGCTCACCACAGGACAGGGGGCCGAACACTGAAGCTTTCTTT. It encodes CASSPQDRGPNTEAFF.

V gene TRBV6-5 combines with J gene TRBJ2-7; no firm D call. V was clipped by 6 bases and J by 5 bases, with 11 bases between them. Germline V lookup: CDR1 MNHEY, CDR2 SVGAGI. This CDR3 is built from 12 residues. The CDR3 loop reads CASRGWGHEQYF. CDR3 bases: TGTGCCAGCAGGGGGTGGGGTCACGAGCAGTACTTC.

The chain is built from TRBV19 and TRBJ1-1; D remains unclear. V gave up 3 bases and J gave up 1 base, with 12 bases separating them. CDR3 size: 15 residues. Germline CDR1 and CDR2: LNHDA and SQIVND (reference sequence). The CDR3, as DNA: TGTGCCAGTAGTATTAATTGGTGGGGGAACACTGAAGCTTTCTTT. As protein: CASSINWWGNTEAFF.

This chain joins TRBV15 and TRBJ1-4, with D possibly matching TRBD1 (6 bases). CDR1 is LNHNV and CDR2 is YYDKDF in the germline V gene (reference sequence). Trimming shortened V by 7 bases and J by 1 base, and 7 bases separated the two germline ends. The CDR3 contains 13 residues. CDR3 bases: TGTGCCACCACACAGGGAACTAATGAAAAACTGTTTTTT. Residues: CATTQGTNEKLFF.

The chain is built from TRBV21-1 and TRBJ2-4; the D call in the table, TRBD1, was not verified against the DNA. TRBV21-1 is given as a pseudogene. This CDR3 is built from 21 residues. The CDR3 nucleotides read TGTGCCAGCAGCTCGGGACAGGGGGCGATCTTGCAATTTTTGGCCAAAAACATTCAGTACTTC. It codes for CASSSGQGAILQFLAKNIQYF.